This TCR beta chain was documented in a study of monozygotic twins with inflammatory bowel disease. Study-wide results and caveats: Cells of different T cell subtypes could not be told apart.

Per the germline V gene, CDR1 is SQVTM and CDR2 is ANQGSEA. This CDR3 comprises 13 residues. Per TCR library, approximately 3,500 ng of total RNA was used. TCRdb reprocessed the 5' RACE reads, with one entry per CDR3 protein and no DNA. This sample's clone table lists approximately 330,000 distinct CDR3 sequences. To note about this clonotype: Antigen unknown.

The rearrangement uses TRBV29-1 and TRBJ1-5; TCRdb lists TRBD1, though no DNA is available to test this call. The clonotype was recovered from a human donor with ulcerative colitis or Crohn's disease, or a healthy co-twin of an affected twin (not recorded which). The sample comprised blood. CDR3 protein: CSVGYGADQPQHF.